A selection of T cell receptor beta chains follows, all from one sample in a study of STAT5B mutations in CD4+ large granular lymphocyte leukemia. Libraries were prepared by immunoSEQ multiplex PCR; TCRdb keeps only in-frame clonotypes and omits some of them. The sample includes approximately 24,000 clones, 60% to 85% of them seen just once. The source material was CD4+ T cells from blood buffy coats. These receptors came from a human donor in good health. Each CDR3 is given with its conserved first and last residue. A D gene is named only where the DNA matches it firmly. Size tells how often a clone was seen (once, few, many) or the class of an expanded clone, and some rows leave it out.

clone_size	j_call	d_call	v_call	cdr3_nt	cdr3_aa
NA	TRBJ1-5	NA	TRBV5-1	TGCGCCAGCAGCTTGGTTGAGGGGGGAAGCAATCAGCCCCAGCATTTT	CASSLVEGGSNQPQHF
few	TRBJ1-4	NA	TRBV4-1	TGCGCCAGCAGCCAAGGTATTGGAAGGAATGAAGAAAAACTGTTTTTT	CASSQGIGRNEEKLFF
few	TRBJ1-5	TRBD1	TRBV6-1	TGTGCCAGCAGCGACAGGGTTGGACAGCCCCAGCATTTT	CASSDRVGQPQHF
NA	TRBJ1-5	NA	TRBV30	TGTGCCTGGAGTGAGGGGGATTATCAGCCCCAGCATTTT	CAWSEGDYQPQHF
NA	TRBJ2-5	NA	TRBV5-6	TGTGCCAGCAGACCGTCTCGACAGTCCCAAGAGACCCAGTACTTC	CASRPSRQSQETQYF
NA	TRBJ1-1	TRBD1	TRBV14	TGTGCCAGCAGCCATCAGACAGGGGCGCGCACTGAAGCTTTCTTT	CASSHQTGARTEAFF
NA	TRBJ2-2	NA	TRBV21-1	TGTGCCAGCAGCCCAAGGACCGGGATGGGCACCGGGGAGCTGTTTTTT	CASSPRTGMGTGELFF
NA	TRBJ1-2	TRBD1	TRBV19	TGTGCCAGTAGCGACAGGGTCGGCTATGGCTACACCTTC	CASSDRVGYGYTF
NA	TRBJ1-2	TRBD1	TRBV7-2	TGTGCCAGCAGCTTAGTACAGGGGGCCGGCTATGGCTACACCTTC	CASSLVQGAGYGYTF
NA	TRBJ2-3	NA	TRBV27	TGTGCCAGCAGTAAAGACTTACGGACAGACCTGAGCACAGATACGCAGTATTTT	CASSKDLRTDLSTDTQYF
NA	TRBJ2-1	TRBD1	TRBV28	TGTGCCAGCAGTCCCACGGGACAGCGAACCAATGAGCAGTTCTTC	CASSPTGQRTNEQFF
NA	TRBJ2-3	NA	TRBV20-1	TGCAGTGCTAGCACAGATACGCAGTATTTT	CSASTDTQYF
few	TRBJ1-2	NA	TRBV29-1	TGCAGCGTTGAAAGGGTAGACTATGGCTACACCTTC	CSVERVDYGYTF
once	TRBJ2-1	TRBD2	TRBV5-4	TGTGCCAGCAGCTTGGGTCCCGGGAGGACTAGCGGGGGGGACAATGAGCAGTTCTTC	CASSLGPGRTSGGDNEQFF
NA	TRBJ2-5	TRBD1	TRBV5-6	TGTGCCAGCAGCCTAGAACAGGGGGCGCGTGGCGAGACCCAGTACTTC	CASSLEQGARGETQYF
NA	TRBJ1-3	NA	TRBV11-2	TGTGCCAGCACCATTACAGCGGCAGGAAACACCATATATTTT	CASTITAAGNTIYF
NA	TRBJ1-2	NA	TRBV19	TGTGCCAGTAGTACATTCACAGGAGATTCTAACTATGGCTACACCTTC	CASSTFTGDSNYGYTF
NA	TRBJ2-1	TRBD2	TRBV2	TGTGCCAGCAGGGGGACTAGCCTGTACAATGAGCAGTTCTTC	CASRGTSLYNEQFF
once	TRBJ2-3	TRBD1	TRBV5-4	TGTGCCAGCAGCTCACCGGGACAGGGGAAGGGGACAGATACGCAGTATTTT	CASSSPGQGKGTDTQYF
NA	TRBJ2-7	NA	TRBV15	TGTGCCACCAGCAGAGTTTGGCCTCCCCACTTGTGTAGAGAGCAGTACTTC	CATSRVWPPHLCREQYF
NA	TRBJ1-1	TRBD1	TRBV4-3	TGCGCCAGCGCATACAGGGGTGACACTGAAGCTTTCTTT	CASAYRGDTEAFF
once	TRBJ2-5	TRBD2	TRBV18	TGTGCCAGCTCACCGTCTAGCGGGACCCTCGGGACCCAGTACTTC	CASSPSSGTLGTQYF
NA	TRBJ2-2	NA	TRBV4-2	TGTGCCAGCAGCCAACCACACGGCGGGGCGAACACCGGGGAGCTGTTTTTT	CASSQPHGGANTGELFF
once	TRBJ2-6	NA	TRBV19	TGTGCCAGCCGAGTTGGCGGGGCCAACGTCCTGACTTTC	CASRVGGANVLTF
NA	TRBJ1-1	TRBD1	TRBV4-1	TGCGCCAGCACTTTGGGACAGGGAAACACTGAAGCTTTCTTT	CASTLGQGNTEAFF
NA	TRBJ2-4	TRBD2	TRBV5-4	TGTGCCAGCAGCTTGGGGACTCGGACTAGCGGAGGGTCGGGGGAGTACTTC	CASSLGTRTSGGSGEYF
NA	TRBJ2-5	NA	TRBV27	TGTGCCAGCAGTCCGGGGCCGGCAGGGCGGCAGGAGACCCAGTACTTC	CASSPGPAGRQETQYF
NA	TRBJ2-3	TRBD2	TRBV9	TGTGCCAGCAGCGTAGTTGGTAGCGGGAGCAGTGTAGAGTCAGGGGTGCAGTATTTT	CASSVVGSGSSVESGVQYF
NA	TRBJ1-2	TRBD1	TRBV14	TGTGCCAGCAGCCAAGCCGGGACAGGGGTCTATGGCTACACCTTC	CASSQAGTGVYGYTF
NA	TRBJ2-2	TRBD1	TRBV27	TGTGCCAGTCGGAAAACCCGGGACAGCCTAGAGCGGAACACCGGGGAGCTGTTTTTT	CASRKTRDSLERNTGELFF
NA	TRBJ2-1	TRBD2	TRBV7-2	TGTGCCAGCAGCTTAGTACTAGCGGGAGGCTCCTACAATGAGCAGTTCTTC	CASSLVLAGGSYNEQFF
once	TRBJ2-7	NA	TRBV28	TGTGCCAGCAGTGTGGGAGGATATTTCTCCTACGAGCAGTACTTC	CASSVGGYFSYEQYF
NA	TRBJ2-5	NA	TRBV6-5	TGTGCCAGCCGGGACACTCCTTGGGAGACCCAGTACTTC	CASRDTPWETQYF
NA	TRBJ1-5	TRBD1	TRBV4-1	TGCGCCAGCAGCCAAGAGACAGGGTTGAATCAGCCCCAGCATTTT	CASSQETGLNQPQHF
few	TRBJ1-5	TRBD1	TRBV27	TGTGCCAGCAGTCAGGACAGGGTTAGCAATCAGCCCCAGCATTTT	CASSQDRVSNQPQHF
NA	TRBJ2-5	TRBD1	TRBV4-1	TGCGCCAGCAGCCAAGTGGCGTCACAGGGGAGTGGGCAAGAGACCCAGTACTTC	CASSQVASQGSGQETQYF
NA	TRBJ2-1	TRBD2	TRBV29-1	TGCAGCGTTGGTTCCGGGGGGGTGAGTGAGCAGTTCTTC	CSVGSGGVSEQFF
NA	TRBJ2-3	NA	TRBV4-2	TGTGCCAGCAGCACAACGGACTCTAGCACAGATACGCAGTATTTT	CASSTTDSSTDTQYF
NA	TRBJ2-5	NA	TRBV7-2	TGTGCCAGCAGCTTAGCAACAGGGTTCCGGGAGACCCAGTACTTC	CASSLATGFRETQYF
NA	TRBJ1-1	NA	TRBV5-1	TGCGCCAGCAGGGATCACAGGGTCTTGGACACTGAAGCTTTCTTT	CASRDHRVLDTEAFF
NA	TRBJ1-5	TRBD1	TRBV9	TGTGCCAGCAGCTTCGACAGGGTCAATCAGCCCCAGCATTTT	CASSFDRVNQPQHF
few	TRBJ2-2	TRBD2	TRBV7-9	TGTGCCAGCAGCTTAGGACTAGCTGCCGGGGAGCTGTTTTTT	CASSLGLAAGELFF
NA	TRBJ2-1	TRBD1	TRBV11-2	TGTGCCAGCAGCTTTATCGCAGGGGGCAATGAGCAGTTCTTC	CASSFIAGGNEQFF
NA	TRBJ2-1	NA	TRBV20-1	TGCAGTGCTAGGTTAGGAAATGAGCAGTTCTTC	CSARLGNEQFF
NA	TRBJ2-7	NA	TRBV28	TGTGCCAGCAACACGCCAAGGCAGCTATCCTACGAGCAGTACTTC	CASNTPRQLSYEQYF
NA	TRBJ1-2	NA	TRBV4-3	TGCGCCAGCAGCCAAATCGGGGCGGATGGCTACACCTTC	CASSQIGADGYTF
NA	TRBJ1-1	NA	TRBV10-3	TGTGCCATCAGGTTCGACAGCGTCAACACTGAAGCTTTCTTT	CAIRFDSVNTEAFF
NA	TRBJ2-1	NA	TRBV5-1	TGCGCCAGCAGGCCCGAGACTAGTTCGGCTTACAATGAGCAGTTCTTC	CASRPETSSAYNEQFF
NA	TRBJ1-5	NA	TRBV4-2	TGTGCCAGCAGCCAAGAGGGTGTGATTAGCAATCAGCCCCAGCATTTT	CASSQEGVISNQPQHF
few	TRBJ1-1	TRBD1	TRBV18	TGTGCCAGCTGTGGACAGGGGAACACTGAAGCTTTCTTT	CASCGQGNTEAFF
NA	TRBJ2-7	TRBD2	TRBV19	TGTGCCAGTAGTATAGGAGCCGCGGGAGAAACCTACGAGCAGTACTTC	CASSIGAAGETYEQYF
NA	TRBJ1-6	NA	TRBV4-3	TGCGCCAGCAGCCAAGATCCGGGTTCACCCCTCCACTTT	CASSQDPGSPLHF
NA	TRBJ2-2	NA	TRBV5-1	TGCGCCAGCAGCTTACAGGCGGACACCGGGGAGCTGTTTTTT	CASSLQADTGELFF
NA	TRBJ2-7	NA	TRBV13	TGTGCCAGCAGCCACAGGTATGCCGAGCAGTACTTC	CASSHRYAEQYF
NA	TRBJ2-3	NA	TRBV6-1	TGTGCCAGCAGTGAGTTAGCGTTGAGCGGTCGCACAGATACGCAGTATTTT	CASSELALSGRTDTQYF
few	TRBJ2-1	TRBD2	TRBV7-3	TGTGCCAGCAGCTTATCTAGCGGGAGGTACAATGAGCAGTTCTTC	CASSLSSGRYNEQFF
NA	TRBJ2-2	NA	TRBV9	TGTGCCAGCACCACGGGGCAGAACACCGGGGAGCTGTTTTTT	CASTTGQNTGELFF